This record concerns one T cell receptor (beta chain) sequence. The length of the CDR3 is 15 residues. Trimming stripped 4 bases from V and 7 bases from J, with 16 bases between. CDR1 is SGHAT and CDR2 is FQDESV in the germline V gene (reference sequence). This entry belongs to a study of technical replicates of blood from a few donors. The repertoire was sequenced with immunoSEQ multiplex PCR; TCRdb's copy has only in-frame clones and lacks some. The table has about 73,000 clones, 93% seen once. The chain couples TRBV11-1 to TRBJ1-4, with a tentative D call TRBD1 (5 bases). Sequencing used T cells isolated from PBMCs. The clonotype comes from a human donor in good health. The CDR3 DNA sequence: TGTGCCAGCAGCTCAAAACAGGAATTTCCTGAAAAACTGTTTTTT. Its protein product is CASSSKQEFPEKLFF.